Each of the 21 T cell receptor beta chains below was sequenced from the same sample in a study of T cells expressing NK-cell markers (dated by TCRdb to the early 2020s). Receptor amplification or capture employed 5' RACE. TCRdb lists the instrument as Illumina HiSeq 2000. TCRdb reanalyzed the reads, keeping one entry per CDR3 protein sequence and omitting DNA. The record for this sample contains about 190,000 distinct CDR3 sequences. Together, the top ten hold roughly a fifth of the sample. Sequences were obtained from blood T cells: a sorted CD56 or NKG2C T cell subset, CD4+ or CD8+ T cells, or bulk PBMC T cells (not recorded which). Receptor source: a man aged 18 to 70 in good health.

The chain uses TRBV14 and TRBJ1-2. CDR1 is SGHDN and CDR2 is FVKESK in the germline V gene. This CDR3 is 13 amino acids long. CDR3 sequence reads: CASSSSSEYGYTF.

CDR3 loop: CASSESRDRNTEAFF. The chain joins TRBV6-1 to TRBJ1-1; lacking DNA, the TRBD1 call made by TCRdb goes unchecked. The CDR3 runs to 15 residues. Germline loops: CDR1 MNHNS, CDR2 SASEGT.

V gene TRBV7-9 combines with J gene TRBJ1-5; the D call from TCRdb, TRBD1, cannot be confirmed without DNA. Germline CDR1 SEHNR, CDR2 FQNEAQ (reference sequence). The CDR3 loop spans 15 amino acids. This CDR3 reads CASSFLPGGNQPQHF. Full variable domain (missing parts from reference TRBV7-9 and TRBJ1-5): DTGVSQNPRHKITKRGQNVTFRCDPISEHNRLYWYRQTLGQGPEFLTYFQNEAQLEKSRLLSDRFSAERPKGSFSTLEIQRTEQGDSAMYLCASSFLPGGNQPQHFGDGTRLSIL.

The chain couples TRBV3-1 to TRBJ1-1. The CDR3 covers 13 residues. Germline CDR1 and CDR2: LGHDT and YNNKEL (reference sequence). The CDR3 protein is CASSQDNFSEAFF.

V gene TRBV6-1 combines with J gene TRBJ2-3. The CDR3 is made up of 19 amino acids. Germline CDR1 MNHNS, CDR2 SASEGT. The CDR3 protein is CASSEFRWSELPSTDTQYF.

The rearrangement uses TRBV9 and TRBJ2-1; absent DNA, TCRdb's TRBD1 call cannot be checked. Germline CDR1 and CDR2: SGDLS and YYNGEE. The CDR3 contains 17 residues. CDR3 amino acids: CASSASSGGETYNEQFF.

The chain joins TRBV19 to TRBJ2-7; TCRdb proposes TRBD2, but this gene call is untestable without DNA. CDR3 size: 13 residues. Germline CDR1 reads LNHDA; CDR2 reads SQIVND (reference sequence). CDR3 region: CASSTKLDYEQYF.

This rearrangement joins TRBV7-3 to TRBJ2-7. The CDR3 consists of 11 residues. Germline CDR1 SGHTA, CDR2 FQGTGA. The CDR3 sequence is CASGDGYEQYF. The entire variable domain, with the rest obtained from reference TRBV7-3 and TRBJ2-7, is as follows: GAGVSQTPSNKVTEKGKYVELRCDPISGHTALYWYRQSLGQGPEFLIYFQGTGAADDSGLPNDRFFAVRPEGSVSTLKIQRTERGDSAVYLCASGDGYEQYFGPGTRLTVT.

The chain uses TRBV12-5 and TRBJ2-7. This CDR3 spans 15 amino acids. Germline lookup yields CDR1 LGHNT and CDR2 FRNRAP. CDR3 protein: CASGDARSSSYEQYF.

This chain uses TRBV29-1 with TRBJ1-4. The germline CDR1 and CDR2 sequences are SQVTM and ANQGSEA. This CDR3 region has 14 residues. CDR3 amino acids: CSDGRGEGTKNCFF.

V gene TRBV2 combines with J gene TRBJ2-5. Germline CDR1 SNHLY, CDR2 FYNNEI. The CDR3 spans 14 residues. The CDR3 sequence is CASCGRQPLETQYF.

V is TRBV12-3 or TRBV12-4 and J is TRBJ2-2; TCRdb's D gene call, TRBD1, goes unchecked for lack of DNA. This CDR3 is 15 amino acids long. CDR3 loop: CASSLVQGLAGELFF.

V is TRBV7-9 and J is TRBJ2-3; absent DNA, TCRdb's TRBD2 call cannot be checked. The CDR3 is made up of 14 amino acids. The germline V gene has CDR1 SEHNR and CDR2 FQNEAQ (reference sequence). CDR3: CASTGLAGSDTQYF. The full variable domain, completed using reference TRBV7-9 and TRBJ2-3, is DTGVSQNPRHKITKRGQNVTFRCDPISEHNRLYWYRQTLGQGPEFLTYFQNEAQLEKSRLLSDRFSAERPKGSFSTLEIQRTEQGDSAMYLCASTGLAGSDTQYFGPGTRLTVL.

The rearrangement links TRBV27 to TRBJ2-3; TCRdb selects TRBD1, and the lack of DNA leaves this call unchecked. This CDR3 contains 16 residues. Germline V CDR1 and CDR2: MNHEY, SMNVEV (reference sequence). The CDR3 sequence: CASRPWDRQRTDTQYF.

The chain links TRBV9 to TRBJ1-2. The CDR3 contains 13 residues. Germline CDR1 SGDLS, CDR2 YYNGEE. The CDR3 here is CASSVNRNYGYTF.

The chain couples TRBV29-1 to TRBJ1-1; no DNA is available, so the TRBD1 call from TCRdb remains unchecked. The CDR3 length is 15 residues. Germline loops: CDR1 SQVTM, CDR2 ANQGSEA. The chain's CDR3 is CSVGRPGGGNTEAFF.

The V gene is TRBV19, the J gene TRBJ2-7. The CDR3 is 13 residues long. Germline-derived CDR1 and CDR2 are LNHDA and SQIVND (reference sequence). The CDR3 spells CASSLDPDYEQYF.

The rearrangement joins TRBV28 to TRBJ1-5; checking the TCRdb D call of TRBD1 is not possible without DNA. Germline V gene sequence: CDR1 MDHEN, CDR2 SYDVKM. The CDR3 runs to 16 residues. This CDR3 is CASQAPSTWRSQPQHF.

The rearrangement joins TRBV29-1 to TRBJ2-1; TCRdb outputs TRBD2, but without DNA this stays unchecked. The CDR3 extends over 15 amino acids. The germline V gene encodes CDR1 SQVTM and CDR2 ANQGSEA. The CDR3 protein is CSVERGGVGTDEQFF.

The chain carries TRBV14 and TRBJ2-7. CDR1 and CDR2 (germline): SGHDN, FVKESK. This CDR3 region has 13 residues. CDR3 loop: CASSQVWMNEQYF.

The CDR3 region is CATGQGAAGELFF. The rearrangement links TRBV24-1 to TRBJ2-2; TCRdb gives TRBD1 as the D gene, but with no DNA this cannot be confirmed. Per germline, CDR1 KGHDR and CDR2 SFDVKD. The CDR3 sequence is 13 residues long.